Listed here are 27 T cell receptor beta chains from one sample, sequenced in a study of shared clonotypes between healthy human individuals. Sequencing used immunoSEQ multiplex PCR; TCRdb keeps in-frame clones, though not all of them. The sample lists about 480,000 clones, over 60% seen once, with around 13% in the top ten. Material for sequencing was PBMCs. These receptor sequences come from a woman aged 35 to 49 in good health. Some clones in this sample may be carry-over from other donors' samples.

This clone appeared once. This chain uses TRBV28 with TRBJ2-2; TRBD1 aligns across 9 bases. The germline V gene has CDR1 MDHEN and CDR2 SYDVKM. The CDR3 extends over 14 amino acids. The CDR3 bases are TGTGCGATACGGGACAGGGTTCGAACCGGGGAGCTGTTTTTT. Its protein product is CAIRDRVRTGELFF. Variable domain in full (rest from reference TRBV28 and TRBJ2-2): DVKVTQSSRYLVKRTGEKVFLECVQDMDHENMFWYRQDPGLGLRLIYFSYDVKMKEKGDIPEGYSVSREKKERFSLILESASTNQTSMYLCAIRDRVRTGELFFGEGSRLTVL.

The chain joins TRBV11-2 to TRBJ1-4, with TRBD1 matching 8 bases. V was pared by 6 bases and J by 8 bases, with 8 bases of the junction left unmatched. This CDR3 spans 14 amino acids. Germline V gives CDR1 SGHAT, CDR2 FQNNGV. The CDR3 DNA reads as TGTGCCAGCAGTTTCCAACAGGGGGGCGAAAAACTGTTTTTT. This encodes CASSFQQGGEKLFF.

The rearrangement links TRBV5-6 to TRBJ1-2; D not resolved. Trimming stripped 1 base from V and 3 bases from J, with 13 bases between. The CDR3 has 15 amino acids. Germline V lookup: CDR1 SGHDT, CDR2 YYEEEE. CDR3 coding DNA: TGTGCCAGCAGCTTGCTTAAGTTCTGGTACTATGGCTACACCTTC. Its protein product is CASSLLKFWYYGYTF.

As regards this clone: Its ends do not fully match the called genes, so a read error is possible. The genes are TRBV11-2 and TRBJ2-2; 12 bases fit TRBD2. The CDR3 extends over 15 amino acids. Germline V gene data show CDR1 as SGHAT and CDR2 as FQNNGV. The CDR3 protein is CASSLRLAGAGKLFF. CDR3 sequence (DNA): TGTGCCAGCAGCTTAAGACTAGCGGGAGCCGGGAAGCTGTTTTTT.

This clone has only a few counts. V usage is TRBV19 and J usage is TRBJ1-1, with 12 bases identical to TRBD1. Germline V CDR1 and CDR2: LNHDA, SQIVND (reference sequence). J was trimmed by 11 bases and V by 4 bases; bases with no gene match: 5. The CDR3 extends over 13 amino acids. For the CDR3, the DNA is TGTGCCAGTAGTACCCGGGACAGGGGGCGGGCTTTCTTT. Translating it yields CASSTRDRGRAFF.

V usage is TRBV5-4 and J usage is TRBJ1-2, with 9 bases identical to TRBD1. The CDR3 totals 14 residues. Germline loops: CDR1 SGHNT, CDR2 YYREEE (reference sequence). Trimming removed 4 bases from V and 4 bases from J; junction bases left unmatched: 5. CDR3 nucleotides: TGTGCCAGCAGCCCGGGACAGGGAGTCTATGGCTACACCTTC. Translation gives CASSPGQGVYGYTF.

This clone showed up just a few times. The rearrangement links TRBV5-1 to TRBJ2-2; TRBD1 matches 11 bases. Germline CDR1 is SGHRS and CDR2 is YFSETQ. V dropped 2 bases and J dropped 6; count of bases not matched to a gene: 6. The CDR3 is 16 residues long. The CDR3 loop is CASSLRGQGDAGELFF. The CDR3 region has the DNA TGCGCCAGCAGCTTACGGGGACAGGGGGACGCCGGGGAGCTGTTTTTT.

V is TRBV7-2 and J is TRBJ2-1; D is possibly TRBD2 (6 bases). Per the germline V gene, CDR1 is SGHTA and CDR2 is FQGNSA. The V and J ends lost 5 bases and 4 bases respectively, with 21 bases between them. This CDR3 spans 17 amino acids. The CDR3 loop reads CASSRERARSGYNEQFF. The CDR3 DNA follows: TGTGCCAGCAGCCGAGAGCGGGCGCGCTCTGGATACAATGAGCAGTTCTTC.

The chain carries TRBV5-1 and TRBJ1-2; the D gene is possibly TRBD1 (6 bases). CDR1 and CDR2 from the germline V gene are SGHRS and YFSETQ. V lost 4 bases and J 4 bases, leaving 17 bases between the germline ends. The CDR3 has 15 residues. DNA for the CDR3: TGCGCCAGCAGCCCGTCGACAGGAGAGAGCTATGGCTACACCTTC. This gives the protein CASSPSTGESYGYTF.

This chain links TRBV7-9 with TRBJ2-1; no firm D call. V gave up 2 bases and J gave up 2 bases, with 4 bases separating them. The CDR3 totals 13 residues. The germline V gene encodes CDR1 SEHNR and CDR2 FQNEAQ (reference sequence). CDR3 in amino acids: CASSLNPYNEQFF. DNA for the CDR3: TGTGCCAGCAGCTTAAACCCCTACAATGAGCAGTTCTTC.

As concerns this clone: Other DNA sequences in the same sample also yield this CDR3. The chain is built from TRBV9 and TRBJ1-1; D perhaps matches TRBD1 (5 bases). Germline values: CDR1 SGDLS, CDR2 YYNGEE. V lost 2 bases and J 0 bases, leaving 8 bases between the germline ends. This CDR3 is 14 amino acids long. CDR3 protein: CASSVGALNTEAFF. CDR3 DNA: TGTGCCAGCAGCGTCGGGGCCTTGAACACTGAAGCTTTCTTT.

V gene TRBV9 combines with J gene TRBJ2-7; 8 positions agree with TRBD1. The V segment lost 0 bases and the J segment 5 bases; nucleotides outside the gene matches: 10. This CDR3 contains 16 residues. Germline values: CDR1 SGDLS, CDR2 YYNGEE. CDR3 sequence reads: CASSVAGQGVSHEQYF. As DNA, the CDR3 is TGTGCCAGCAGCGTAGCCGGACAGGGAGTCAGCCACGAGCAGTACTTC.

The chain couples TRBV11-2 to TRBJ2-7, with a possible D match to TRBD2 (5 bases). The CDR3 runs 15 residues. Trimming shortened V by 5 bases and J by 0 bases, and 14 bases separated the two germline ends. In germline, CDR1 is SGHAT, CDR2 FQNNGV. The CDR3 nucleotides are TGTGCCAGCAGCCCCTGGGCGGGCGCCTCCTACGAGCAGTACTTC. This translates into CASSPWAGASYEQYF.

The chain combines TRBV11-1 with TRBJ2-5, with TRBD2 matching over 10 bases. CDR1 and CDR2 (germline): SGHAT, FQDESV (reference sequence). This CDR3 is 17 amino acids long. V trimming: 5 bases; J trimming: 5 bases; junction bases outside the gene matches: 14. CDR3 in amino acids: CASSPRRGLAEGETQYF. Written as DNA, the CDR3 is TGTGCCAGCAGCCCCCGGAGAGGACTAGCGGAGGGTGAGACCCAGTACTTC.

This clone was seen only once. V is TRBV14 and J is TRBJ2-1; 9 nucleotides align to TRBD2. Trimming took 1 base from V and 3 from J; bases not matched to a gene: 10. The CDR3 totals 18 residues. Germline values: CDR1 SGHDN, CDR2 FVKESK. Written as DNA, the CDR3 is TGTGCCAGCAGCCAAGTTATCGAGGCGGGAGGGCACTACAATGAGCAGTTCTTC. Protein sequence: CASSQVIEAGGHYNEQFF.

This clone was seen more than once but under ten times. This chain uses TRBV6-6 with TRBJ2-5; D is perhaps TRBD1 or TRBD2 (5 bases each). The CDR3 runs 14 residues. The V gene lost 8 bases and the J gene lost 3 bases, with 16 bases spanning the gap. The V gene's germline CDR1 is MNHNY and CDR2 SVGAGI (reference sequence). The CDR3 DNA follows: TGTGCCAGCCGGCGCCACGAGGGGAAAGAGACCCAGTACTTC. This translates into CASRRHEGKETQYF.

The chain has TRBV6-1 and TRBJ2-1; TRBD2 aligns across 10 bases. Germline CDR1 is MNHNS and CDR2 is SASEGT. V trimming: 5 bases; J trimming: 9 bases; junction bases outside the gene matches: 10. This CDR3 has 15 residues. In nucleotides, the CDR3 is TGTGCCAGCAGTTGGTCTAGCGGGGGTCTGGGTGAGCAGTTCTTC. Translation gives CASSWSSGGLGEQFF.

For the CDR3, the DNA is TGTGCCATCAGTGCTCCTCCGGGACAGACAAACAATGAGCAGTTCTTC. Translating gives CAISAPPGQTNNEQFF. The chain carries TRBV10-3 and TRBJ2-1, with 7 bases aligning to TRBD1. The CDR3 is 16 residues long. V lost 4 bases, J lost 5 bases, and 11 bases stayed unmatched. From germline, CDR1 is ENHRY and CDR2 SYGVKD.

The chain couples TRBV18 to TRBJ1-3; the D is unclear. The ends were cut back, 4 bases at V and 0 bases at J, with 10 bases in the middle. The germline V gene encodes CDR1 KGHSH and CDR2 LQKENI. This CDR3 region has 15 residues. CDR3 protein: CASSLDVSSGNTIYF. CDR3 nucleotides: TGTGCCAGCTCACTAGACGTCAGCTCTGGAAACACCATATATTTT. Looking up the rest from reference TRBV18 and TRBJ1-3 gives the full variable domain: NAGVMQNPRHLVRRRGQEARLRCSPMKGHSHVYWYRQLPEEGLKFMVYLQKENIIDESGMPKERFSAEFPKEGPSILRIQQVVRGDSAAYFCASSLDVSSGNTIYFGEGSWLTVV.

V is TRBV9 and J is TRBJ1-1, with TRBD1 identical over 8 bases. The CDR3 loop spans 14 amino acids. The V gene end was trimmed by 0 bases and the J gene end by 4 bases; junction bases not matched to a gene: 2. From germline, CDR1 is SGDLS and CDR2 YYNGEE. The CDR3 region is CASSVGTGSTEAFF. The CDR3 DNA sequence: TGTGCCAGCAGCGTAGGGACAGGGTCCACTGAAGCTTTCTTT.

V is TRBV11-1 and J is TRBJ2-1; TRBD2 matches at 8 bases. The CDR3 is 15 residues long. Germline V CDR1 and CDR2: SGHAT, FQDESV (reference sequence). Losses at the gene ends were 5 bases for V and 7 bases for J; bases not matched to a gene: 10. The CDR3 nucleotides are TGTGCCAGCAGCCACGGGACTAGTAGCCATAATGAGCAGTTCTTC. Residues: CASSHGTSSHNEQFF.

The rearrangement links TRBV29-1 to TRBJ2-7, with 8 positions matching TRBD2. This CDR3 comprises 16 residues. Trimming removed 3 bases from V and 3 bases from J; junction bases left unmatched: 13. The V gene's germline CDR1 is SQVTM and CDR2 ANQGSEA. The CDR3 protein is CSVEGAGGHPYYEQYF. The CDR3 region has the DNA TGCAGCGTTGAGGGGGCGGGGGGACATCCCTACTACGAGCAGTACTTC.

The chain combines TRBV7-9 with TRBJ2-7, with 8 bases fitting TRBD1. Germline CDR1 and CDR2: SEHNR and FQNEAQ (reference sequence). J gave up 2 bases and V 3 bases, and 12 bases lay outside the gene matches. CDR3 length: 17 residues. The DNA of the CDR3 is TGTGCCAGCAGCTTGGGGATCGGACAGGGCATGACCTACGAGCAGTACTTC. Translating gives CASSLGIGQGMTYEQYF.

The V gene is TRBV5-4, the J gene TRBJ2-7; 16 bases align to TRBD2. Per germline, CDR1 SGHNT and CDR2 YYREEE (reference sequence). This CDR3 has 17 residues. The ends lost 3 bases at V and 7 bases at J; junction bases unmatched: 10. CDR3 coding DNA: TGTGCCAGCAGCTCCGGGACTAGCGGGAGGGCCGGCGGGGAGCAGTACTTC. Encoded protein: CASSSGTSGRAGGEQYF.

For this clone: A read error may produce the germline difference seen at one junction end. The J gene is TRBJ2-6, the V gene TRBV7-6; possibly TRBD1 for D (6 bases). The CDR3 runs 16 residues. Germline assignment: CDR1 SGHVS and CDR2 FNYEAQ. In DNA form, the CDR3 reads TGTGCCAGCAGCCTAGCAGGGGCCTCTGGGGCCAACGTCCTGACTTTC. It encodes CASSLAGASGANVLTF.

The rearrangement uses TRBV19 and TRBJ2-3; 8 bases map to TRBD2. With V trimmed by 5 bases and J by 3 bases, 10 bases remained unmatched. Germline loops: CDR1 LNHDA, CDR2 SQIVND (reference sequence). The CDR3 spans 16 residues. The CDR3 is CASSPGTSGITDTQYF. CDR3 DNA sequence: TGTGCCAGTAGTCCCGGGACTAGTGGTATAACAGATACGCAGTATTTT.

V and J are TRBV7-9 and TRBJ2-1; a weak D match, TRBD2 (6 bases). Germline loops: CDR1 SEHNR, CDR2 FQNEAQ (reference sequence). This CDR3 has 13 amino acids. V was trimmed by 8 bases and J by 5 bases, leaving 13 bases between them. CDR3 DNA sequence: TGTGCCAGCGGGCAGGGCGGGAACAATGAGCAGTTCTTC. Its protein is CASGQGGNNEQFF.